A selection of T cell receptor beta chains follows, all from one sample in a study of OX40 agonist ivuxolimab in advanced cancers. Libraries were prepared by immunoSEQ multiplex PCR; TCRdb keeps only in-frame clonotypes and omits some of them. The sample lists about 73,000 clones, 90% seen once, with approximately 0.5% in the top ten. Source: CD4+ or CD8+ T cells sorted from blood, taken in a trial of the OX40 agonist ivuxolimab. These receptors all stem from an adult with an advanced solid tumor such as melanoma, head and neck, liver or kidney cancer. Each CDR3 is given with its conserved first and last residue.

j_call v_call cdr3_aa
TRBJ2-1 TRBV6-1 CASTMGLANEQFF
TRBJ1-1 TRBV5-1 CASSTDGVNTEAFF
TRBJ2-1 TRBV10-3 CAISEPSSYEQFF
TRBJ2-1 TRBV4-1 CASSQDGRSYNEQFF
TRBJ2-5 TRBV19 CASSPRDRGRVGETQYF
TRBJ2-5 TRBV5-1 CASSVLAGAGETQYF
TRBJ2-2 TRBV29-1 CSGGHQATGELFF
TRBJ2-1 TRBV30 CAWSVGGEGNNEQFF
TRBJ2-2 TRBV7-9 CASSSSNTGELFF
TRBJ2-7 TRBV19 CASSIVPGDGEQYF
TRBJ1-2 TRBV30 CAWNTGQGVGYGYTF
TRBJ2-3 TRBV2 CASTFNRRVGSDTQYF
TRBJ1-1 TRBV2 CASTTGAGNTEAFF
TRBJ2-2 TRBV27 CASSLAGGTGELFF
TRBJ2-1 TRBV4-3 CASSPQALSHNEQFF
TRBJ2-5 TRBV10-2 CASSESPVGAWGETQYF
TRBJ2-6 TRBV27 CASSLLTSGILKANVLTF
TRBJ2-2 TRBV9 CASSVQRALAGANTGELFF
TRBJ2-1 TRBV7-3 CASSSTGQGWDEQFF
TRBJ2-1 TRBV21-1 CASSKRLGSGVISYNEQFF
TRBJ2-2 TRBV7-8 CASTLTSGRPNTGELFF
TRBJ1-1 TRBV28 CASSLSGTGGAMNTEAFF
TRBJ1-3 TRBV18 CASSPQGQGGNTIYF
TRBJ2-5 TRBV15 CATSRGTRQETQYF